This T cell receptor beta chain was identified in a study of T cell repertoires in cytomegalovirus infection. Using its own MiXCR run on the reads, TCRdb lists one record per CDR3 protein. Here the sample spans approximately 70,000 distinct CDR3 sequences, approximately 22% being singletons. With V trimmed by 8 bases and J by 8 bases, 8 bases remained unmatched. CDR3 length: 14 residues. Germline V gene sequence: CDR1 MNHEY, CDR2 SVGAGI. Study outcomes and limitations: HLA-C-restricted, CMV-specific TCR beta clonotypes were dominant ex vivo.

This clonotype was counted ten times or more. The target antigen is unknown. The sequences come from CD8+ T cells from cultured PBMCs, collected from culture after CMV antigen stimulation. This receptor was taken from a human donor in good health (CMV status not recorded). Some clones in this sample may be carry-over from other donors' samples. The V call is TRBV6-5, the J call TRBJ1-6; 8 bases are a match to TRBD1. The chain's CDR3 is CASRSRQGHSPLHF. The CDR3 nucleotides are TGTGCCAGCCGTTCCAGACAGGGGCATTCACCCCTCCACTTT.